These 22 T cell receptor beta chains came from one sample sequenced in a study of T cell repertoires in ileal Crohn's disease. Clones were sequenced by immunoSEQ multiplex PCR, and TCRdb holds only the in-frame ones, with some missing. Of more than 12,000 clones detected, over 65% appear once; the ten largest clones hold roughly 4.5%. Material for sequencing was ileal tissue. All receptors come from an adult with Crohn's disease.

The chain employs TRBV4-1 and TRBJ2-5; 11 bases match TRBD2. Germline CDR1 and CDR2: MGHRA and YSYEKL. The CDR3 length is 14 residues. V dropped 6 bases and J dropped 4; count of bases not matched to a gene: 4. The CDR3 nucleotides are TGCGCCAGCAGTCTTACTAGCGGGGGAGAGACCCAGTACTTC. Translating it yields CASSLTSGGETQYF.

The chain employs TRBV5-1 and TRBJ1-1; 8 bases match TRBD1. J was trimmed by 0 bases and V by 3 bases; bases with no gene match: 1. The CDR3 runs to 14 residues. Germline V gene sequence: CDR1 SGHRS, CDR2 YFSETQ. The DNA for the CDR3 is TGCGCCAGCAGCTCGGGACAGGTGAACACTGAAGCTTTCTTT. The encoded protein is CASSSGQVNTEAFF.

The CDR3 spells CASSPQGQGEVSPLHF. The CDR3 coding sequence is TGCGCCAGCAGCCCACAGGGACAGGGAGAAGTTTCACCCCTCCACTTT. V gene TRBV4-3 combines with J gene TRBJ1-6; TRBD1 agrees at 9 bases. Unmatched junction bases numbered 10, after V lost 4 bases and J lost 9 bases. The CDR3 is 16 residues long. Germline assignment: CDR1 LGHNA and CDR2 YSLEER.

The CDR3 nucleotides are TGTGCCAGCTCACCCCCAAACTCAGAGACCCAGTACTTC. Translated: CASSPPNSETQYF. The chain combines TRBV18 with TRBJ2-5; D unresolved. V dropped 3 bases and J dropped 4 bases, with 9 bases sitting between them. There are 13 residues in the CDR3. Germline V lookup: CDR1 KGHSH, CDR2 LQKENI.

This clone was counted between two and nine times. The chain combines TRBV4-3 with TRBJ2-6; the D is unclear. V lost 8 bases and J lost 1, with 12 bases in between. This CDR3 has 15 residues. Germline assignment: CDR1 LGHNA and CDR2 YSLEER. CDR3 region: CASAIFVSGANVLTF. CDR3 coding DNA: TGCGCCAGCGCGATTTTCGTTTCTGGGGCCAACGTCCTGACTTTC.

The genes are TRBV29-1 and TRBJ2-3; D might be TRBD2 (6 bases). The CDR3 sequence is 14 residues long. Trimming took off 5 bases at V and 1 base at J, with 13 bases between the two ends. Germline lookup yields CDR1 SQVTM and CDR2 ANQGSEA. The CDR3 spells CSVQPGTRTDTQYF. The DNA of the CDR3 is TGCAGCGTTCAACCCGGGACTCGCACAGATACGCAGTATTTT.

This clone appeared once. J is TRBJ1-6 and V is TRBV11-2; TRBD1 matches at 7 bases. The V gene's germline CDR1 is SGHAT and CDR2 FQNNGV. Trimming took 5 bases from V and 11 from J; bases not matched to a gene: 9. The CDR3 runs 14 residues. The CDR3 DNA reads TGTGCCAGCAGCGATAACCCGGGACAGCCACCCCTCCACTTT. Amino acid sequence: CASSDNPGQPPLHF.

This CDR3 reads CASSVTTGGQTEAFF. The CDR3, as DNA: TGTGCCAGTAGTGTAACTACAGGGGGCCAGACTGAAGCTTTCTTT. The V and J genes are TRBV19 and TRBJ1-1; 9 positions agree with TRBD1. V was pared by 5 bases and J by 5 bases, with 9 bases of the junction left unmatched. The CDR3 has 15 amino acids. Germline V lookup: CDR1 LNHDA, CDR2 SQIVND (reference sequence). Together with reference TRBV19 and TRBJ1-1, the CDR3 gives the full variable domain: DGGITQSPKYLFRKEGQNVTLSCEQNLNHDAMYWYRQDPGQGLRLIYYSQIVNDFQKGDIAEGYSVSREKKESFPLTVTSAQKNPTAFYLCASSVTTGGQTEAFFGQGTRLTVV.

This rearrangement joins TRBV7-2 to TRBJ1-2, with 8 bases identical to TRBD1. V shed 1 base, J shed 7 bases, and the junction held 8 bases outside the gene matches. The CDR3 spans 15 residues. Germline loops: CDR1 SGHTA, CDR2 FQGNSA. The CDR3 loop reads CASSLDGRGPSGYTF. The CDR3 bases are TGTGCCAGCAGCTTAGATGGCAGGGGGCCTAGTGGCTACACCTTC.

The rearrangement joins TRBV6-7 to TRBJ2-7; maybe TRBD2 (5 bases). TRBV6-7 is known as an ORF, though its function is uncertain. The CDR3 runs 15 residues. V was trimmed by 4 bases and J by 3 bases, leaving 16 bases between them. The CDR3 DNA reads TGTGCCAGCAGTTGCCGGGAACGGGCCAACTACGAGCAGTACTTC. Its translation: CASSCRERANYEQYF.

The V call is TRBV23-1, the J call TRBJ2-2; D possibly corresponds to TRBD1 (6 bases). TRBV23-1 carries the ORF label, with uncertain function. The CDR3 contains 13 residues. V lost 3 bases and J 6 bases, leaving 8 bases between the germline ends. The CDR3 nucleotides are TGCGCCAGCAGTCACCCAGGGGCCGGGGAGCTGTTTTTT. Translated, it gives CASSHPGAGELFF.

V is TRBV4-2 and J is TRBJ2-1, with D tentatively TRBD1 (5 bases). The length of the CDR3 is 15 residues. From germline, CDR1 is LGHNA and CDR2 YNFKEQ. Trimming left V 0 bases short and J 5 bases short, with 11 bases between. CDR3 sequence reads: CASSQDRQGHNEQFF. The CDR3 bases are TGTGCCAGCAGCCAAGATCGGCAGGGCCACAATGAGCAGTTCTTC.

The chain uses TRBV5-4 and TRBJ2-2; 11 nucleotides agree with TRBD2. With 2 bases clipped from V and 0 bases from J, the junction kept 6 bases outside the gene matches. This CDR3 spans 18 amino acids. Germline values: CDR1 SGHNT, CDR2 YYREEE (reference sequence). CDR3 in DNA: TGTGCCAGCAGCTTAATGGGACTAGCGGCTACGAACACCGGGGAGCTGTTTTTT. Translation gives CASSLMGLAATNTGELFF.

This clone was recorded once. The rearrangement joins TRBV25-1 to TRBJ2-3, with TRBD1 identical over 9 bases. V lost 5 bases to trimming and J lost 2 bases; unmatched junction nucleotides: 5. The CDR3 is made up of 15 amino acids. Germline V lookup: CDR1 MGHDK, CDR2 SYGVNS. The CDR3 coding sequence is TGTGCCAGCAGTAAGGGACAGGGTCACACAGATACGCAGTATTTT. This gives the protein CASSKGQGHTDTQYF.

The V gene is TRBV7-2, the J gene TRBJ1-3, with D hard to call. Germline V gives CDR1 SGHTA, CDR2 FQGNSA. The V end was cut by 4 bases, the J end by 0 bases, with 10 bases between. This CDR3 is built from 15 residues. The CDR3 here is CASSSSWSSGNTIYF. The CDR3 DNA follows: TGTGCCAGCAGCTCCAGTTGGAGCTCTGGAAACACCATATATTTT. Supplemented by reference TRBV7-2 and TRBJ1-3, the full variable domain reads GAGVSQSPSNKVTEKGKDVELRCDPISGHTALYWYRQSLGQGLEFLIYFQGNSAPDKSGLPSDRFSAERTGGSVSTLTIQRTQQEDSAVYLCASSSSWSSGNTIYFGEGSWLTVV.

The CDR3 here is CASSQGKAGWNGANVLTF. The CDR3 DNA reads as TGCGCCAGCAGCCAAGGAAAGGCAGGGTGGAATGGGGCCAACGTCCTGACTTTC. The chain employs TRBV4-1 and TRBJ2-6; a weak D match, TRBD1 (5 bases). The CDR3 extends over 18 amino acids. Trimming removed 1 base at V and 3 bases at J, with 16 bases between. The germline V gene encodes CDR1 MGHRA and CDR2 YSYEKL.

V usage is TRBV7-8 and J usage is TRBJ2-1, with 8 bases aligning to TRBD2. This CDR3 spans 17 amino acids. V lost 5 bases to trimming and J lost 2 bases; unmatched junction nucleotides: 11. Germline assignment: CDR1 SGHVS and CDR2 FQNEAQ. CDR3 nucleotides: TGTGCCAGCAGCACCTCACCGGGACTAGTCGCCTACAATGAGCAGTTCTTC. This gives the protein CASSTSPGLVAYNEQFF.

This clone was seen a single time. CDR3: CSVEKGGLAWNEQFF. The CDR3 DNA reads TGCAGCGTTGAAAAGGGGGGACTAGCATGGAATGAGCAGTTCTTC. The V gene is TRBV29-1, the J gene TRBJ2-1, with 9 bases aligning to TRBD2. Per germline, CDR1 SQVTM and CDR2 ANQGSEA. This CDR3 has 15 amino acids. With 2 bases clipped from V and 7 bases from J, the junction kept 9 bases outside the gene matches.

The chain recombines TRBV4-2 with TRBJ2-7, with 10 nucleotides matching TRBD1. Germline V CDR1 and CDR2: LGHNA, YNFKEQ. CDR3 length equals 17 residues. V lost 1 base, J lost 3 bases, and 9 bases stayed unmatched. The CDR3: CASSQAAGQGLDYEQYF. CDR3 sequence (DNA): TGTGCCAGCAGCCAAGCCGCGGGACAGGGGTTAGACTACGAGCAGTACTTC.

The chain carries TRBV7-8 and TRBJ2-7; 8 nucleotides agree with TRBD1. CDR3 length: 14 residues. With 7 bases clipped from V and 1 base from J, the junction kept 6 bases outside the gene matches. From germline, CDR1 is SGHVS and CDR2 FQNEAQ. CDR3 residues: CASTRQGASYEQYF. CDR3 bases: TGTGCCAGCACCCGCCAGGGGGCGTCCTACGAGCAGTACTTC.

There are a few counts of this clone. The rearrangement uses TRBV5-6 and TRBJ2-5; TRBD2 is a possible D gene (5 bases). Germline CDR1 is SGHDT and CDR2 is YYEEEE. This CDR3 has 15 residues. V was shortened by 1 base and J by 5 bases, with 15 bases between the two germline ends. The CDR3: CASSLRHLGGETQYF. DNA for the CDR3: TGTGCCAGCAGCTTGAGACACCTCGGCGGGGAGACCCAGTACTTC.

A single count supports this clone. This sample includes further DNA sequences coding for the same CDR3. The rearrangement uses TRBV5-4 and TRBJ1-6; TRBD1 agrees at 8 bases. Trimming cost V 0 bases and J 2 bases; bases outside gene matches: 1. Per germline, CDR1 SGHNT and CDR2 YYREEE (reference sequence). CDR3 length equals 16 residues. CDR3 in DNA: TGTGCCAGCAGCTTGGCAGGGGGCGCCTATAATTCACCCCTCCACTTT. Translation gives CASSLAGGAYNSPLHF.